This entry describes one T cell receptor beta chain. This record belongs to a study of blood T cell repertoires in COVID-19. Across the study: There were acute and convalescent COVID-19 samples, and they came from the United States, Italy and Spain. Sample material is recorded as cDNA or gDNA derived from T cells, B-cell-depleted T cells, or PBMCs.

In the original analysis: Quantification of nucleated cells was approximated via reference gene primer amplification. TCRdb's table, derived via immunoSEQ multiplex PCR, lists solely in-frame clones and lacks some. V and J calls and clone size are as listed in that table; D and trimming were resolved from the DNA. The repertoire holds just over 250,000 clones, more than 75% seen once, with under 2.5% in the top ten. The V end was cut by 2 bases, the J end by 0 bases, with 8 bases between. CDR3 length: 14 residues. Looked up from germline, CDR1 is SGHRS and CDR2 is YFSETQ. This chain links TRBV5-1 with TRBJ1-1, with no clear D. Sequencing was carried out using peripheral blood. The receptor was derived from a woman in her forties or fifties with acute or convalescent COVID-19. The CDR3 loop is CASSFDKLNTEAFF. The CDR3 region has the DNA TGCGCCAGCAGCTTCGATAAGCTGAACACTGAAGCTTTCTTT.